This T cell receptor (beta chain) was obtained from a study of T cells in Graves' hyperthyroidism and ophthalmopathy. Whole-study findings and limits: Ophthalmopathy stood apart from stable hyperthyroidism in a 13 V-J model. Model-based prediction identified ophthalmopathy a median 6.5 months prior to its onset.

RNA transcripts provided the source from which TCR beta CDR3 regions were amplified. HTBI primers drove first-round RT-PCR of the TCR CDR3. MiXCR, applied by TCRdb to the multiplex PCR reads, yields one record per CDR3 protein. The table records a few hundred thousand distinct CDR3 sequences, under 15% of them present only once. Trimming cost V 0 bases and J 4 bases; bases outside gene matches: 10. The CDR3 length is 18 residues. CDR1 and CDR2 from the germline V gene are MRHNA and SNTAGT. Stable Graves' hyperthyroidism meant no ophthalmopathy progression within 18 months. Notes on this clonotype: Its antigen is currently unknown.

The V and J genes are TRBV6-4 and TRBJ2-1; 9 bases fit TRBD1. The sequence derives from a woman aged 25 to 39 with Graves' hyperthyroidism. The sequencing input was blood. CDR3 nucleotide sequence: TGTGCCAGCAGTGACTCGTATTATCAAGGACAGGGGTACAATGAGCAGTTCTTC. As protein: CASSDSYYQGQGYNEQFF.